These T cell receptor beta chains were read from a single sample in a study of tumor and adjacent non-tumor tissue in lung cancer. One entry per CDR3 protein results from TCRdb running MiXCR on the multiplex PCR reads. The repertoire holds 220,000 or so distinct CDR3 sequences, over 55% seen once, with almost 25% in the top ten. The sample taken for sequencing was lung tumor tissue. These receptors all come from a man between 60 and 75 years old with non-small cell lung cancer. Each CDR3 is given with its conserved first and last residue. A D gene is named only where the DNA matches it firmly. Expanded clones are given a class, and other clones once, few, many or no size at all.

V: TRBV11-3
D: NA
size: few
J: TRBJ1-1
DNA: TGTGCCAACAGTTTAGGCTCGATCCCTCGGACTTTCTTT
CDR3: CANSLGSIPRTFF

V: TRBV11-2
D: NA
size: few
J: TRBJ2-7
DNA: TGTGCCAGCAGCTTTAGTAGGGAACTCTACCCCTACGAGCGGTACTTC
CDR3: CASSFSRELYPYERYF

V: TRBV6-5
D: TRBD1
size: NA
J: TRBJ2-7
DNA: TGTGCCAGCAGGCCTGGACAGGGTTGGGGGCAGTACTTC
CDR3: CASRPGQGWGQYF

V: TRBV20-1
D: TRBD1
size: NA
J: TRBJ1-1
DNA: TGCAGTGCTAGAGGGACAGGGGGCAAGACTGAAGCTTTCTTT
CDR3: CSARGTGGKTEAFF

V: TRBV1
D: NA
size: once
J: TRBJ1-5
DNA: TGCACCAGCTGGGGGGAGAACGCCCTTAGCAATCAGCCCCAGCATTTT
CDR3: CTSWGENALSNQPQHF

V: TRBV20-1
D: NA
size: NA
J: TRBJ2-3
DNA: TGCAGTACTAGAGACTCCTCTACTTGCACAGATACGCAGTATTTT
CDR3: CSTRDSSTCTDTQYF

V: TRBV20-1
D: TRBD1
size: NA
J: TRBJ2-1
DNA: TGCAGTGCCGACAGGACAGGGAGCTCCTACAATGAGCAGTTCTTC
CDR3: CSADRTGSSYNEQFF

V: TRBV6-5
D: NA
size: NA
J: TRBJ1-5
DNA: TGTGCCAGCAGAAGGGGGGGGAAACGGCAGCCCCAGCATTTT
CDR3: CASRRGGKRQPQHF

V: TRBV29-1
D: NA
size: NA
J: TRBJ1-2
DNA: TGCAGCGCCCAGGAGAGGGTAAACTATGGCTACACCTTC
CDR3: CSAQERVNYGYTF

V: TRBV4-2
D: NA
size: NA
J: TRBJ2-5
DNA: TGTGCTTGCAGCCAAAAACAGGGCCCATCGGAGACCCAGTACTTC
CDR3: CACSQKQGPSETQYF

V: TRBV4-3
D: NA
size: few
J: TRBJ2-2
DNA: TGCGCCAGCAGCCAAGAGAACCTGAACACCGGGGAGCTGTTTTTT
CDR3: CASSQENLNTGELFF

V: TRBV6-6
D: TRBD2
size: NA
J: TRBJ2-7
DNA: TGTGCCAGCAGTTATGGAGGGACTAATACGGAGCAGTACTTC
CDR3: CASSYGGTNTEQYF

V: TRBV11-2
D: TRBD2
size: NA
J: TRBJ2-2
DNA: TGTGCCAGCAGCTTTTTCCCCGGGACTAGCGGGACCCCCAGGGAGCTGTTTTTT
CDR3: CASSFFPGTSGTPRELFF

V: TRBV6-5
D: TRBD1
size: few
J: TRBJ2-2
DNA: TGTGCCATCAGTAAAGGGACAGGGTACACCGGGGAGCTGTTTTTT
CDR3: CAISKGTGYTGELFF

V: TRBV28
D: NA
size: NA
J: TRBJ1-2
DNA: TGTGCCAGCAGCCTCCCGCTGCTTGGCTACACCTTC
CDR3: CASSLPLLGYTF

V: TRBV20-1
D: TRBD1
size: NA
J: TRBJ1-2
DNA: TGCGGTGCTGGGGACAGGGCCGACTATGGCTACACCTTC
CDR3: CGAGDRADYGYTF

V: TRBV4-1
D: TRBD2
size: once
J: TRBJ2-1
DNA: TGCGCCAGCAGTCAAGATTTGGATAGGACTAGCAGGGAAGGGATGAAGCATTTCTTC
CDR3: CASSQDLDRTSREGMKHFF

V: TRBV4-2
D: NA
size: NA
J: TRBJ2-1
DNA: TGTGCCAGCAGCCGGAGAGTGGGGGGGCTTTACAATGGGCAGTTCTTC
CDR3: CASSRRVGGLYNGQFF

V: TRBV20-1
D: TRBD1
size: NA
J: TRBJ2-7
DNA: TGCAGTGCTAGAATTAACAGGGGGTCCTACGAGCAGTACTTC
CDR3: CSARINRGSYEQYF

V: TRBV4-1
D: TRBD1
size: many
J: TRBJ2-7
DNA: TGCGCCAGCAGCCATAGGGACAGGGGCGAGCAGTACTTC
CDR3: CASSHRDRGEQYF

V: TRBV6-5
D: NA
size: NA
J: TRBJ1-2
DNA: TGCGCCAGCAGTAACCAGGGAGGCGGCTACGCCTTC
CDR3: CASSNQGGGYAF

V: TRBV20-1
D: TRBD2
size: few
J: TRBJ2-3
DNA: TGCAGTGCTGAACTAGCGGTGAAGACAGATACACAGTATTTT
CDR3: CSAELAVKTDTQYF

V: TRBV20-1
D: NA
size: many
J: TRBJ1-3
DNA: TGCAGTGCTTGGACCCTCTCTGGAAACACCATATATTTT
CDR3: CSAWTLSGNTIYF

V: TRBV6-5
D: NA
size: NA
J: TRBJ1-5
DNA: TGTGCCAGCAGACCGGGTGGCAGGAGCAATCAGCCCCAGCATTTT
CDR3: CASRPGGRSNQPQHF

V: TRBV29-1
D: TRBD2
size: many
J: TRBJ2-5
DNA: TGCAGCGCCCGGGATGGGGGGGTTCAAGAGACCCAGTACTTC
CDR3: CSARDGGVQETQYF

V: TRBV11-3
D: NA
size: many
J: TRBJ2-7
DNA: TGTGCCAGCAGCTTAGGCCAGGCCACTTCCTACGAGCAGTACTTC
CDR3: CASSLGQATSYEQYF

V: TRBV11-2
D: NA
size: NA
J: TRBJ2-1
DNA: TGTGCCAGTGGCTCTGCATTGTACAATGAGCAGTTCTTC
CDR3: CASGSALYNEQFF

V: TRBV4-1
D: TRBD1
size: NA
J: TRBJ1-5
DNA: TGCGCCAGCTGCCAAGGGACAGGGCTTGGGCAGCCCCAGCATTTT
CDR3: CASCQGTGLGQPQHF

V: TRBV5-6
D: NA
size: few
J: TRBJ2-1
DNA: TGTGCCAGCAGCTTGGACCCCGAGGGGCAGTTCTTC
CDR3: CASSLDPEGQFF

V: TRBV20-1
D: NA
size: NA
J: TRBJ1-1
DNA: TGCAGTGCTAGCTCTGGCTGGAACACTGAAGCTTTCTTT
CDR3: CSASSGWNTEAFF

V: TRBV11-2
D: TRBD1
size: once
J: TRBJ1-1
DNA: TGTGCCAGCTGCTTACACACAGGGGGCACTGAAGCATTCTTT
CDR3: CASCLHTGGTEAFF

V: TRBV12-3/TRBV12-4
D: NA
size: NA
J: TRBJ2-5
DNA: TGTGCCAGCAGGCATAGTGGGGTGTTTCAAGAGACCCAGTACTTC
CDR3: CASRHSGVFQETQYF

V: TRBV6-1
D: TRBD2
size: NA
J: TRBJ2-3
DNA: TGTGCCAGCAGTTACGCGAGCGGGGGGCCGCGAGATATGCAATATTTT
CDR3: CASSYASGGPRDMQYF

V: TRBV5-1
D: TRBD2
size: NA
J: TRBJ2-1
DNA: TGCGCCAGCAGCTTGGACCCTAGCGGGGAGGCCGAGTCCTACAATGAGCAGTTCTTC
CDR3: CASSLDPSGEAESYNEQFF

V: TRBV11-3
D: NA
size: once
J: TRBJ1-2
DNA: TGTGCCATCAGCTCCAACAGCCCCAGGGGTACTGGCTACACGTTC
CDR3: CAISSNSPRGTGYTF

V: TRBV11-2
D: NA
size: NA
J: TRBJ2-7
DNA: TGTGCCAGCAGCTTAGACACGCTTTACAAGCAGTATTTC
CDR3: CASSLDTLYKQYF

V: TRBV28
D: TRBD2
size: NA
J: TRBJ2-7
DNA: TGTGCCAGTACTCCGGGACTAGCGGGGAACTACGAGCAGTACTTC
CDR3: CASTPGLAGNYEQYF